Described below is a single TCR beta chain sequence and its context. Time point: persistent/refractory GD, antithyroid drugs over 5 years with positive TRAb. Making the TCR library involved RNA that had been extracted from PBMCs. With EDTA tubes as the receptacles, roughly 9.7 milliliters of peripheral blood were drawn. This sample was taken from a study of regulatory T cells in long-lasting Graves disease. Relying on iRepertoire HTBI primers and Arm-PCR of CDR3 regions, the team built TCR beta libraries. A single record per CDR3 protein comes from TCRdb applying MiXCR to the multiplex PCR reads. Of 250,000 to 300,000 distinct CDR3 sequences in the sample, around 20% are singletons; the top ten hold approximately 60%. The receptor was isolated from a female donor with Graves disease. Sequenced here: peripheral blood mononuclear cells (PBMCs), sampled when the disease was refractory, from a patient treated with antithyroid drugs.

CDR3 region: CASTTGGKAFF. The CDR3 DNA follows: TGTGCCAGCACCACGGGAGGGAAGGCTTTCTTT. The rearrangement uses TRBV6-2 or TRBV6-3 and TRBJ1-1; D gene unclear. Germline lookup yields CDR1 MNHEY and CDR2 SVGEGT. The CDR3 is made up of 11 amino acids. Deletions cut 7 bases from V and 11 bases from J, with 14 bases between.